The 14 T cell receptor beta chains listed next were all sequenced from one sample in a study of T-cell reconstitution after alpha-beta-depleted transplantation in children. Unique molecular identifiers were used to barcode this TCRbeta library. One entry per CDR3 protein results from TCRdb running MiXCR on the PCR reads. The profile shows some 350,000 distinct CDR3 sequences, under 20% of them singletons. The source was PBMCs, mostly from graft donor cells, collected 360 days after TCRalphabeta/CD19-depleted stem cell transplant. The receptors shown here come from a male patient between 2 and 15 years old who had a stem cell transplant for acute lymphoblastic leukemia, so the T cells may come from the graft donor.

This clonotype showed up many times. The chain combines TRBV24-1 with TRBJ2-1; D is perhaps TRBD1 (6 bases). Germline V gives CDR1 KGHDR, CDR2 SFDVKD. The V and J ends lost 5 bases and 7 bases respectively, with 17 bases between them. This CDR3 has 15 residues. The CDR3 nucleotides read TGTGCCACCAGTGTCCCAGGGGCAACGGGAAATGAGCAGTTCTTC. It codes for CATSVPGATGNEQFF.

This clonotype showed up just a few times. The genes are TRBV20-1 and TRBJ2-3; 9 bases align to TRBD2. The CDR3 is 14 residues long. With V trimmed by 4 bases and J by 4 bases, 6 bases remained unmatched. The germline gives CDR1 DFQATT, CDR2 SNEGSKA (reference sequence). CDR3 loop: CSAISSGTSDTQYF. CDR3 coding DNA: TGCAGTGCTATATCTAGCGGGACTTCAGATACGCAGTATTTT.

The rearrangement links TRBV20-1 to TRBJ2-7; 11 positions agree with TRBD2. Unmatched junction bases numbered 3, after V lost 2 bases and J lost 3 bases. CDR3 length equals 14 residues. Germline CDR1 DFQATT, CDR2 SNEGSKA (reference sequence). CDR3: CSARTGLAVYEQYF. The CDR3, as DNA: TGCAGTGCTAGAACGGGACTAGCGGTCTACGAGCAGTACTTC.

The rearrangement uses TRBV6-5 and TRBJ2-5; D unclear. CDR3 size: 16 residues. Germline values: CDR1 MNHEY, CDR2 SVGAGI. With 4 bases removed from V and 3 bases from J, the gap between germline ends came to 18 bases. The CDR3 DNA sequence: TGTGCCAGCAGTTCCCTCCCCGGGTCTCCAAAAGAGACCCAGTACTTC. This gives the protein CASSSLPGSPKETQYF.

This clonotype was counted only a few times. CDR3 bases: TGCGCCAGCAGCCAAGATTGGTACCCAGCGGCGCCGGATACGCAGTATTTT. This translates into CASSQDWYPAAPDTQYF. The chain couples TRBV4-3 to TRBJ2-3, with D possibly being TRBD2 (5 bases). CDR1 LGHNA and CDR2 YSLEER come from the germline V gene. The CDR3 contains 17 residues. The V gene lost 0 bases and the J gene lost 6 bases, with 19 bases spanning the gap.

Only a few counts were recorded for this clonotype. The chain carries TRBV29-1 and TRBJ2-1; 9 bases are a match to TRBD2. This CDR3 comprises 14 residues. The V and J ends lost 6 bases and 8 bases, in that order; junction bases with no gene match: 11. Germline V gene lookup returns CDR1 SQVTM and CDR2 ANQGSEA. CDR3 residues: CSVITGTSIDEQFF. The CDR3 DNA follows: TGCAGCGTAATTACCGGGACTAGCATCGATGAGCAGTTCTTC.

The rearrangement uses TRBV6-1 and TRBJ2-2, with TRBD2 matching 9 bases. CDR1 and CDR2 (germline): MNHNS, SASEGT. CDR3 length: 17 residues. Trimming removed 6 bases from V and 0 bases from J; junction bases left unmatched: 8. CDR3 in amino acids: CASSPQVAGANTGELFF. The DNA for the CDR3 is TGTGCCAGCAGCCCCCAAGTAGCGGGAGCGAACACCGGGGAGCTGTTTTTT.

This clonotype was counted a few times. The V gene is TRBV3-1, the J gene TRBJ2-2; TRBD2 agrees at 8 bases. Trimming took 5 bases from V and 5 from J; bases not matched to a gene: 13. Looked up from germline, CDR1 is LGHDT and CDR2 is YNNKEL (reference sequence). CDR3 length: 17 amino acids. The CDR3 coding sequence is TGTGCCAGCAGCTTATTACAAGCGGGAGAAAGGACCGGGGAGCTGTTTTTT. It yields the protein CASSLLQAGERTGELFF.

The chain carries TRBV7-2 and TRBJ2-7; the D gene is possibly TRBD2 (5 bases). V lost 0 bases and J lost 0, with 6 bases in between. Germline assignment: CDR1 SGHTA and CDR2 FQGNSA. This CDR3 is 14 amino acids long. The DNA for the CDR3 is TGTGCCAGCAGCTTAGCGGGAGACTCCTACGAGCAGTACTTC. It is translated as CASSLAGDSYEQYF.

This clonotype showed up just a few times. CDR3 DNA: TGCGCCAGCAGCCAGTACCGCGACTACGAGCAGTACTTC. It yields the protein CASSQYRDYEQYF. This chain links TRBV4-3 with TRBJ2-7; D is uncertain. The germline gives CDR1 LGHNA, CDR2 YSLEER. Trimming stripped 3 bases from V and 3 bases from J, with 9 bases between. The length of the CDR3 is 13 residues.

This chain uses TRBV11-2 with TRBJ1-4; no definite D call. This CDR3 contains 14 residues. Germline values: CDR1 SGHAT, CDR2 FQNNGV. Trimming removed 5 bases from V and 7 bases from J, with 14 bases in between. The CDR3: CASSRNSVGEKLFF. The CDR3 coding sequence is TGTGCCAGCAGCCGGAACAGTGTGGGTGAAAAACTGTTTTTT.

This clonotype was observed many times. This chain uses TRBV7-8 with TRBJ1-5; 8 bases agree with TRBD1. CDR1 SGHVS and CDR2 FQNEAQ come from the germline V gene. This CDR3 is 13 amino acids long. Trimming at V came to 5 bases and at J to 10 bases, leaving 7 bases not matched to a gene. The CDR3 DNA is TGTGCCAGCAGCGAGGACAGGGTCCGACCCCAGCATTTT. This gives the protein CASSEDRVRPQHF.

This clonotype was picked up many times. This chain connects TRBV14 to TRBJ2-5, with no clear D. Germline values: CDR1 SGHDN, CDR2 FVKESK. V was pared by 0 bases and J by 3 bases, with 8 bases between. CDR3 length equals 14 residues. The CDR3: CASSQDRLEETQYF. The CDR3 DNA follows: TGTGCCAGCAGCCAAGACAGGCTGGAAGAGACCCAGTACTTC.

CDR3 sequence: CASRGSGTPLETQYF. CDR3 in DNA: TGTGCCAGCAGGGGATCCGGGACACCCCTAGAGACCCAGTACTTC. The chain combines TRBV6-1 with TRBJ2-5; a possible D gene is TRBD1 (6 bases). Germline lookup yields CDR1 MNHNS and CDR2 SASEGT. CDR3 length: 15 amino acids. V was cut by 6 bases and J by 4 bases, with 18 bases left in between.